This T cell receptor (beta chain) was profiled in a study of naive and memory T cell subsets. Both TRBC1 and TRBC2 were covered by a beta constant-region primer of two equimolar oligonucleotides. Four rounds of PCR amplified the ligated cDNA using nested alpha and beta constant-region primers plus SP2. MiXCR, applied by TCRdb to the UMI-ligation and nested PCR reads, yields one record per CDR3 protein. The sample records 95,000 to 150,000 distinct CDR3 sequences, 36% being singletons. Study-wide points: Between naive and memory subsets, TCR abundance power law exponents differed. In naive cells, over 90% of TCR sequences were seen only once.

Trimming shortened V by 6 bases and J by 7 bases, and 21 bases separated the two germline ends. CDR1 and CDR2 from the germline V gene are SEHNR and FQNEAQ (reference sequence). This CDR3 contains 16 residues. Four subsets defined by CD45RA and CD27 were sorted after CD3, CD4, CD8 and live/dead staining. On this clonotype: Its antigen is unknown.

The V gene is TRBV7-9, the J gene TRBJ2-2; maybe TRBD1 (7 bases). Material: central memory CD4+ T cells from blood. The sequence derives from a human donor in good health. The CDR3 region has the DNA TGTGCCAGCAGTCGGCGGGACAGTCAACCGTACGGGGAGCTGTTTTTT. It specifies CASSRRDSQPYGELFF.